This TCR beta chain was sequenced in a study of cytomegalovirus exposure and HLA in healthy donors (dated by TCRdb to 2016 to 2017). General notes on the study: An earlier analysis of 550 to 700 of the donors reported roughly 270 Gb of sequence data and approximately 110 million unique TCR beta sequences from about 200 million T cells. The later analysis used no new phenotypic data to find candidate immune exposures, relying instead on TCR beta sequences and their occurrence across donors. A separate validation cohort of roughly 110 different subjects was used in addition to the roughly 670-subject first cohort. To decide whether each TCR beta V gene segment behaved as functional or pseudogenic, an earlier analysis of some 600 of the donors relied on high-throughput TCR beta sequencing. Among a few hundred genotyped donors of the cohort, an average of approximately 250,000 unique TCR beta nucleotide sequences were sequenced per donor, roughly 20% of them non-productive. In a later genetic analysis, genome-wide SNP genotypes for about 65% of the 666 donors were used, and that subset was treated as a discovery cohort. Donor age, sex, ethnicity and CMV serostatus were compiled together with the repertoire data. A later analysis re-examined previously published TCR beta repertoires from just over 650 donors and added high-resolution HLA genotyping to investigate patterns of TCR occurrence. All discovery cohort repertoires had been generated on a single sequencing platform. The genetic ancestry cluster associated with self-reported Caucasian donors included roughly four fifths of the roughly 400 genotyped donors. About five DR-DQ haplotypes were treated as single units for association and clustering because of strong linkage in the cohort. Typing coverage varied by locus: 629-630 donors for A, B, C, DRB1 and DQB1; approximately 500 for DQA1; more than 600 for DPA1; about 450 for DPB1. An early release that covered roughly 600 HLA-typed donors contained approximately 300 gigabases of sequencing data and some 87 million unique TCR sequences. Using immunosequencing, the study profiled T cell repertoires from around 680 subjects and related those repertoires to cytomegalovirus serostatus. HLA typing covered class I and class II loci at four-digit resolution. The study combined high-throughput TCR immunosequencing, statistical association of individual TCRs with disease status, and machine learning to predict cytomegalovirus infection status. The study was designed to test whether signatures of past pathogen exposure could be identified by cataloging public T cell receptors.

In total, roughly 670 healthy bone marrow donors made up the cohort. All cohort members were sampled while nominally healthy, although unrecorded immune exposures were likely present. The donor tested CMV seropositive and was one of the 289 seropositive cohort members. A peripheral blood sample was collected from each donor, and TCR beta sequencing was performed on peripheral blood mononuclear cells. The Qiagen DNeasy Blood Extraction Kit was used to extract genomic DNA from the blood cell samples. Beyond this particular receptor, the publication reports: The presence/absence analyses assumed that sequencing depth was roughly uniform across donors, and that assumption may not be true. Because the 87-base-pair reads could not distinguish some IMGT-functional V segments, including TRBV6-2 and TRBV6-3, those segments were excluded. In a later analysis, HLA-associated TCR beta chains were found to be more clonally expanded and to have lower generation probabilities than equally common non-associated chains. The authors suggested that the approach could potentially be extended to other disease states and immunological phenotypes. The cohort was sequenced for TCR beta chains only, and without alpha or paired-chain data the features that could be detected were limited. According to a later analysis, most CMV-associated TCR beta chains appeared to be HLA-restricted, and the HLA associations seemed to be driven largely by CMV exposure. Immune exposure information for the cohort was limited to CMV serostatus. The sequencing pipeline was judged likely to have produced a cluster of highly shared sequence variants as a technical artifact. Because some donors lacked HLA typing at each locus, the association tests relied only on the typed subset. Linkage disequilibrium might explain the correlated functional status among segregating V segments, but an unknown experimental factor could not be excluded. A later genetic analysis reported fewer N-insertions in productive TCRs among donors in an Asian-associated ancestry cluster than the roughly 670-donor mean. A few of the identified cytomegalovirus-associated TCR beta chains were confirmed in vitro to be specific for cytomegalovirus antigens. When HLA alleles, especially DR and DQ, strongly co-occurred, attributing TCR associations to individual alleles was difficult. Because counts were too low, about 17 rarely observed V segments, including chromosome 9 orphons, were excluded from the earlier analysis of about 500 of the donors. A total of 164 TCR beta chains were listed by the study as associated with cytomegalovirus. An earlier analysis of 450 to 750 of the donors showed that most TCR beta V segments appeared in productive rearrangements either about 87% or about 30% of the time, which broadly matched IMGT annotations. A later analysis associated about 17,000 TCR beta sequences with specific HLA alleles at a false discovery rate of 0.05. A later genetic analysis associated a missense DCLRE1C variant with V-gene and J-gene trimming of TCR beta chains, and an independent cohort replicated the association. A later analysis reported that several top co-occurrence clusters appeared linked to parvovirus B19, influenza, CMV and Epstein-Barr virus. A further reported finding was that TCR beta sequences accurately predicted the HLA-A and HLA-B alleles for most subjects in the first cohort. In both the original and validation cohorts, the classifier was reported to diagnose cytomegalovirus status with high specificity and sensitivity. A later analysis found that TCR association rates varied across HLA loci, with DRB1 alleles showing the most associated TCRs and HLA-C alleles the fewest. Across donors, most TCR sequences were observed very rarely, whereas some public TCRs were present in many individuals.

Details on this clone: Its cognate antigen has yet to be identified. No quality values exist for individual bases; no much larger clone is one base distant.

Germline trimming: 7 bases from V, 7 bases from J; junction bases outside gene matches: 12. The germline V gene specifies MDHEN as CDR1 and SYDVKM as CDR2. From the cysteine through the phenylalanine, the CDR3 covers 15 amino acids. Of the read, only the CDR3 DNA is kept; its 45 bases are in frame from base 1. Libraries came from the immunoSEQ multiplex PCR assay. For the multiplex PCR, a mixture combining 60 forward primers for TCR Vbeta segments and 13 reverse primers for TCR Jbeta segments was used. A multiplex PCR assay on genomic DNA amplified the CDR3 region of rearranged TCR beta genes. The Illumina HiSeq System was used to sequence the amplified TCR beta libraries as 87-base-pair reads. As for the original processing: In a later analysis, approximately 74 million unique TCR beta chains were counted across the roughly 610 repertoires, and some 10 million of these chains were shared by at least two donors. To remove PCR and sequencing errors, raw reads were error-corrected and collapsed into unique sequences using a nearest-neighbor algorithm that merged closely related sequences. V, D and J gene segments were assigned by aligning CDR3 sequences to IMGT reference sequences. For a sequence to be retained, a match of at least six nucleotides was required to both a V gene segment and a J gene segment. A rearrangement counted as productive if the CDR3 had no stop codons and remained in frame with V and J, and every other rearrangement counted as non-productive. CDR3 was defined according to IMGT convention as the region running from the second conserved V-encoded cysteine to the conserved J-encoded phenylalanine. The earlier analysis of around 640 of the donors excluded sequences that lacked an unambiguous match to a single V gene segment. In an earlier analysis of several hundred of the donors, V segments were called functional above 56.7% productive rearrangements and were called segregating when the between-donor standard deviation exceeded 5%. To diagnose cytomegalovirus status from the catalog of TCR beta chain sequences, a statistical classification framework was built. In a later analysis, V and J genes were assigned by comparing TCR nucleotide sequences against IMGT/GENE-DB human TR gene sequences. Using the TCRdist pipeline, a later analysis assigned CDR3 sequences along with most-parsimonious VDJ recombination scenarios. A later analysis defined each TCR beta chain by its CDR3 amino acid sequence plus V-gene family, and excluded reads lacking a unique V-gene family. In a later analysis, 450 to 600 highly shared, low-generation-probability nucleotide sequences were removed to address suspected cross-contamination and a sequencing artifact. In a later analysis, a clonal expansion index was calculated for each public chain from normalized within-repertoire ranks of inferred template counts. In a later analysis, generation probabilities were computed with a VDJ recombination model fitted to out-of-frame rearrangements, and the resulting probabilities were checked against IGoR. A later analysis scored TCR-TCR, TCR-HLA and TCR-CMV co-occurrence with hypergeometric tests, applying a repertoire-size bias correction to TCR pairs. In a later analysis, false discovery rates were estimated by permuting HLA or CMV assignments 20 times. In a later analysis, co-occurring TCRs were grouped with DBSCAN, and TCRdist sequence similarity was added when clustering was performed within HLA-allele-positive subsets. Repertoires with fewer than 30,000 or more than 120,000 public chains, plus five repertoires with anomalous nucleotide sharing, were excluded from co-occurrence clustering. TCRdb carries this immuneACCESS record with in-frame sequences only. Its versions omit some clonotypes, under half of them owing to an unresolved V gene in the studies checked, with the rest unexplained. V and J calls and clone size are given by that table; D and trimming were obtained from the DNA. The sample table holds roughly 150,000 clones, of which roughly 68% were seen once. The leading ten clones occupy roughly 10% of the sample.

The chain was built from TRBV28 and TRBJ2-1; 8 bases in the middle match TRBD2. This clonotype was sampled from a man aged 25-45 years in good health and CMV-seropositive. The sample comprised PBMCs. The DNA is as follows: TGTGCCAGCATCCGACCGGGACTAGGATCGAATGAGCAGTTCTTC. This sequence encodes CASIRPGLGSNEQFF.